The sequence of this T cell receptor (beta chain) was determined in a study of Ad26.COV2.S vaccination and SARS-CoV-2 variants. Study as a whole: The vaccine Ad26.COV2.S was put into the muscle once, or twice with 56 days between. Study-wide points: Once vaccination had occurred, spike-specific CD8+ and CD4+ T cell responses reportedly showed substantial breadth.

V shed 5 bases and J 6 bases; nucleotides not matched to a gene: 6. The CDR3 runs 15 residues. Per germline, CDR1 MDHEN and CDR2 SYDVKM. Treatment in this sample: some 20 received Ad26.COV2.S at low or high dose, single or two shots; about five received placebo; per-sample allocation not given. Day 63 after the first vaccine or placebo injection was the time point for sampling. Clones were read by immunoSEQ multiplex PCR, and TCRdb kept only the in-frame ones, dropping some. The profile covers some 340,000 clones, with approximately 80% appearing a single time and 2.1% taken by the ten largest. Comment on this clone: The antigen remains unidentified.

The chain links TRBV28 to TRBJ2-3; TRBD2 aligns across 12 bases. The source is a person between 18 and 60 years old who received the Ad26.COV2.S COVID-19 vaccine or a placebo. The sample in question was peripheral blood, obtained in a trial of Ad26.COV2.S vaccine versus placebo. The DNA for the CDR3 is TGTGCCAGCAGTGGTCTAGCGGGGGGGTTTGATACGCAGTATTTT. Amino acids: CASSGLAGGFDTQYF.